This passage covers 14 T cell receptor beta chains from one sample sequenced in a study of blood T cell repertoires in COVID-19. Profiled with immunoSEQ multiplex PCR; TCRdb holds only in-frame clones, not every one. Among under 300,000 clones listed, approximately 82% were seen once. Sample: peripheral blood. The receptors here all came from a man between 60 and 75 years old who had recovered from COVID-19.

The rearrangement uses TRBV6-2 or TRBV6-3 and TRBJ2-5; TRBD1 aligns across 8 bases. Germline V gives CDR1 MNHEY, CDR2 SVGEGT. This CDR3 comprises 15 residues. V lost 3 bases, J lost 5 bases, and 8 bases stayed unmatched. CDR3 nucleotide sequence: TGTGCCAGCAGTTATGCAGGGGGCAGGGGGGAGACCCAGTACTTC. Amino acid sequence: CASSYAGGRGETQYF.

The chain links TRBV7-9 to TRBJ2-5, with a tentative D call TRBD2 (5 bases). Germline CDR1 and CDR2: SEHNR and FQNEAQ (reference sequence). The CDR3 totals 14 residues. V lost 7 bases, J lost 2 bases, and 14 bases lay in between. The CDR3 DNA reads as TGTGCCAGCACCCCGTGGAGAGGGCAAGAGACCCAGTACTTC. Encoded protein: CASTPWRGQETQYF.

V is TRBV7-3 and J is TRBJ2-2; a possible D gene is TRBD2 (5 bases). This CDR3 region has 15 residues. V lost 2 bases and J 1 base, leaving 8 bases between the germline ends. The germline gives CDR1 SGHTA, CDR2 FQGTGA. In DNA form, the CDR3 reads TGTGCCAGCAGCTTATCGGCGGGGAACACCGGGGAGCTGTTTTTT. Translating it yields CASSLSAGNTGELFF.

The rearrangement joins TRBV6-6 to TRBJ1-4, with D perhaps matching TRBD1 (6 bases). The V and J ends lost 6 bases and 8 bases respectively, with 13 bases between them. From germline, CDR1 is MNHNY and CDR2 SVGAGI (reference sequence). The CDR3 length is 13 residues. The CDR3 protein is CASSNDRMEKLFF. The CDR3 DNA reads TGTGCCAGCAGCAACGACAGGATGGAAAAACTGTTTTTT.

This chain connects TRBV19 to TRBJ1-4; D not certain. CDR1 and CDR2 from the germline V gene are LNHDA and SQIVND (reference sequence). CDR3 size: 14 residues. V was trimmed by 4 bases and J by 7 bases, leaving 13 bases between them. Here the CDR3 reads CASSRGSSVEKLFF. The CDR3 bases are TGTGCCAGTAGTAGAGGCAGCTCTGTTGAAAAACTGTTTTTT.

This chain connects TRBV19 to TRBJ1-4; tentatively, D is TRBD1 (5 bases). CDR1 is LNHDA and CDR2 is SQIVND in the germline V gene (reference sequence). V lost 5 bases to trimming and J lost 4 bases, with 11 bases between them. This CDR3 is built from 14 residues. The chain's CDR3 is CASSGTFGNEKLFF. CDR3 DNA: TGTGCCAGTAGTGGGACTTTCGGTAATGAAAAACTGTTTTTT. Variable domain in full (rest from reference TRBV19 and TRBJ1-4): DGGITQSPKYLFRKEGQNVTLSCEQNLNHDAMYWYRQDPGQGLRLIYYSQIVNDFQKGDIAEGYSVSREKKESFPLTVTSAQKNPTAFYLCASSGTFGNEKLFFGSGTQLSVL.

The chain recombines TRBV7-3 with TRBJ1-6; 7 nucleotides match TRBD1. Unmatched junction bases numbered 4, after V lost 1 base and J lost 7 bases. From germline, CDR1 is SGHTA and CDR2 FQGTGA. This CDR3 has 15 residues. The CDR3 protein is CASSLMPGGNSPLHF. Here the CDR3 DNA reads TGTGCCAGCAGCTTAATGCCAGGGGGAAATTCACCCCTCCACTTT.

The genes are TRBV5-1 and TRBJ1-2; D might be TRBD1 (5 bases). Trimming took off 3 bases at V and 6 bases at J, with 15 bases between the two ends. CDR3 length: 14 amino acids. CDR1 is SGHRS, CDR2 YFSETQ, per germline. For the CDR3, the DNA is TGCGCCAGCAGCTCTACCCGGGGGGGGAATGGCTACACCTTC. Its translation is CASSSTRGGNGYTF.

V and J are TRBV4-2 and TRBJ2-7; perhaps TRBD1 as D (6 bases). Germline CDR1 and CDR2: LGHNA and YNFKEQ. Between the trimmed V and J ends, which lost 4 bases and 3 bases, there was a span of 13 bases. The CDR3 is 14 amino acids. The CDR3 loop reads CASSPRGQSYEQYF. The CDR3 region has the DNA TGTGCCAGCAGCCCAAGAGGACAGAGCTACGAGCAGTACTTC.

This chain uses TRBV4-1 with TRBJ1-4; 7 bases align to TRBD1. The CDR3 consists of 15 residues. CDR1 and CDR2 (germline): MGHRA, YSYEKL. With V trimmed by 1 base and J by 7 bases, 6 bases remained unmatched. The CDR3 DNA reads as TGCGCCAGCAGCCAAGGTGACAGGGAAGGTGAAAAACTGTTTTTT. Translating it yields CASSQGDREGEKLFF.

The chain links TRBV6-1 to TRBJ1-3; no clear D gene. V was trimmed by 2 bases and J by 10 bases, leaving 6 bases between them. The germline V gene has CDR1 MNHNS and CDR2 SASEGT. The CDR3 sequence is 11 residues long. The CDR3 coding sequence is TGTGCCAGCAGTGAAAGTGCGACCATATATTTT. Protein product: CASSESATIYF.

This sequence joins TRBV6-2 or TRBV6-3 and TRBJ2-5; TRBD2 agrees at 7 bases. The CDR3 spans 13 residues. The junction had 6 bases not matched to a gene; V was cut back by 6 bases and J by 5 bases. The germline V gene has CDR1 MNHEY and CDR2 SVGEGT. The DNA for the CDR3 is TGTGCCAGCAGCCGAATAGCGGGTGAGACCCAGTACTTC. Encoded protein: CASSRIAGETQYF.

V and J are TRBV7-2 and TRBJ2-3; 9 bases are shared with TRBD2. J gave up 4 bases and V 4 bases, and 9 bases lay outside the gene matches. The CDR3 runs 16 residues. Germline CDR1 is SGHTA and CDR2 is FQGNSA. The CDR3 DNA reads TGTGCCAGCAGCTACCGACTTAGCGGGAGTGCAGATACGCAGTATTTT. It is translated as CASSYRLSGSADTQYF.

The chain's CDR3 is CSVRGNSNQPQHF. The CDR3 DNA follows: TGCAGCGTCCGGGGTAATAGCAATCAGCCCCAGCATTTT. The chain recombines TRBV29-1 with TRBJ1-5; D not certain. The ends were cut back, 6 bases at V and 0 bases at J, with 9 bases in the middle. This CDR3 comprises 13 residues. In germline, CDR1 is SQVTM, CDR2 ANQGSEA. The variable domain in full, completed from reference TRBV29-1 and TRBJ1-5, reads SAVISQKPSRDICQRGTSLTIQCQVDSQVTMMFWYRQQPGQSLTLIATANQGSEATYESGFVIDKFPISRPNLTFSTLTVSNMSPEDSSIYLCSVRGNSNQPQHFGDGTRLSIL.